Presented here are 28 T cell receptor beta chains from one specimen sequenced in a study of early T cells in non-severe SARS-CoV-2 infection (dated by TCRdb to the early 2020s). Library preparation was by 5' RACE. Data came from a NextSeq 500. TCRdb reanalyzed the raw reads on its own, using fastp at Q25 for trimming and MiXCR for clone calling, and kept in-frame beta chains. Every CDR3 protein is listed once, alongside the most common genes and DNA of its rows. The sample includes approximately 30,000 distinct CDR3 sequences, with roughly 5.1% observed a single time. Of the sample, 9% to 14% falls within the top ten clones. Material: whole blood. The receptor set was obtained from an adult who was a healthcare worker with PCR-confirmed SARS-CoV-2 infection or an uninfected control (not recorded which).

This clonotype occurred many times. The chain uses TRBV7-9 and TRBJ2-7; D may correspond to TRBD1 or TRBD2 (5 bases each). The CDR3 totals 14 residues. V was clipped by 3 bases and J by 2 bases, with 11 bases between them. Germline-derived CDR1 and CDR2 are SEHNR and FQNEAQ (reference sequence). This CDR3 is CASSFWDRAYEQYF. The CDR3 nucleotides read TGTGCCAGCAGCTTTTGGGACCGCGCCTACGAGCAGTACTTC.

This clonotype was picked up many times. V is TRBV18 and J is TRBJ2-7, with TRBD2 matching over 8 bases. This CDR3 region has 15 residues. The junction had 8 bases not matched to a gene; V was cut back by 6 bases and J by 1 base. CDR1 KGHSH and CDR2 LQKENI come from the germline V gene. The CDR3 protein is CASSDAIAGSYEQYF. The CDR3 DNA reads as TGTGCCAGCTCCGACGCAATAGCGGGGTCCTACGAGCAGTACTTC.

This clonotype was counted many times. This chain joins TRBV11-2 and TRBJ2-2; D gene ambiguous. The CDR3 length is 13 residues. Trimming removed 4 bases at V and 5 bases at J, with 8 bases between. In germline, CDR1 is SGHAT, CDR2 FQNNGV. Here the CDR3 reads CASSSDRTGELFF. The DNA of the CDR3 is TGTGCCAGCAGCTCCGACCGGACCGGGGAGCTGTTTTTT.

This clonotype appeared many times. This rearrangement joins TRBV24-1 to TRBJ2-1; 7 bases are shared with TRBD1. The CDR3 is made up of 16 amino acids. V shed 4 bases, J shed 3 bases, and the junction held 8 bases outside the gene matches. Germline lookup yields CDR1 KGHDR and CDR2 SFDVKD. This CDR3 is CATSDPQGTFYNEQFF. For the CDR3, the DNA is TGTGCCACCAGTGACCCACAGGGGACGTTCTACAATGAGCAGTTCTTC.

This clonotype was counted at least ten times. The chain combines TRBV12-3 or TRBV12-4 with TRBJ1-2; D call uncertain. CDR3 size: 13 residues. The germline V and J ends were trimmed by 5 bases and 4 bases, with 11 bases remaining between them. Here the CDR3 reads CASSGRTLYGYTF. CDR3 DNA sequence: TGTGCCAGCAGTGGGAGGACCCTCTATGGCTACACCTTC.

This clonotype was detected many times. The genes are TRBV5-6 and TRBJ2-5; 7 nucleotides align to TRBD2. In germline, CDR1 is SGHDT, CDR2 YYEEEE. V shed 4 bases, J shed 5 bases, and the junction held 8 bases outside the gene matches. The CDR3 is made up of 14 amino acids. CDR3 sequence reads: CASSPGGGSETQYF. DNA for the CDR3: TGTGCCAGCAGCCCGGGGGGAGGGAGCGAGACCCAGTACTTC.

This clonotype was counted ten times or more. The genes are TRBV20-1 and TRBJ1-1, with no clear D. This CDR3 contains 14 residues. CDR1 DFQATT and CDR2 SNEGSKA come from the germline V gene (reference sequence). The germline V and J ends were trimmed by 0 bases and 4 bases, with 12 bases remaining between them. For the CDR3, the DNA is TGCAGTGCTAGAGATCGGGAGAGGCTCACTGAAGCTTTCTTT. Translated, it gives CSARDRERLTEAFF.

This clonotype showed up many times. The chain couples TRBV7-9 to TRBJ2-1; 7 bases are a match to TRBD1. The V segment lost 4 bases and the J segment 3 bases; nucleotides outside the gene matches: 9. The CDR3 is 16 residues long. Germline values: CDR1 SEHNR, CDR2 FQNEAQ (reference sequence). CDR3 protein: CASSSWSGQSYNEQFF. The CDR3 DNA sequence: TGTGCCAGCAGCTCCTGGTCGGGACAGAGCTACAATGAGCAGTTCTTC.

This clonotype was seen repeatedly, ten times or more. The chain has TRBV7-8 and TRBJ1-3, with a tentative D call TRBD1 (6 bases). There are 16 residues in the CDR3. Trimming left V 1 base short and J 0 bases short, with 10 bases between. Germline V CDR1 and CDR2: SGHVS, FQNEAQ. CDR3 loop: CASSLEGTNSGNTIYF. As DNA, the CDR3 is TGTGCCAGCAGCTTAGAGGGGACAAACTCTGGAAACACCATATATTTT. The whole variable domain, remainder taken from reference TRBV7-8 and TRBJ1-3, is GAGVSQSPRYKVAKRGQDVALRCDPISGHVSLFWYQQALGQGPEFLTYFQNEAQLDKSGLPSDRFFAERPEGSVSTLKIQRTQQEDSAVYLCASSLEGTNSGNTIYFGEGSWLTVV.

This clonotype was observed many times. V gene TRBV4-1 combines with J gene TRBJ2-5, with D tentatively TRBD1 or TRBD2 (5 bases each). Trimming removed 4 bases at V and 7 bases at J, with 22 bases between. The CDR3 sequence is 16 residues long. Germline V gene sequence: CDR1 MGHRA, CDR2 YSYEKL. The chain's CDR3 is CASSLSYRDGPLTQYF. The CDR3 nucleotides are TGCGCCAGCAGCCTATCTTACCGGGACGGACCCTTGACCCAGTACTTC.

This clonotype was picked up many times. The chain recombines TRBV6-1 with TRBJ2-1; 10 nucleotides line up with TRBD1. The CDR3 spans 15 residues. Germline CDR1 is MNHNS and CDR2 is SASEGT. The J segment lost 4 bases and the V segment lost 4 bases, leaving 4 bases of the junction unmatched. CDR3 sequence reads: CASSGRDRGYNEQFF. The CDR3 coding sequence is TGTGCCAGCAGTGGCCGGGACAGGGGATACAATGAGCAGTTCTTC.

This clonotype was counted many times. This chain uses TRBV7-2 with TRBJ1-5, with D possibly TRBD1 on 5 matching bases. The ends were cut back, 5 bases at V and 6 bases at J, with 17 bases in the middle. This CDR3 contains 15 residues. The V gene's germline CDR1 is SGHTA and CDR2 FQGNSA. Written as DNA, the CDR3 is TGTGCCAGCAGCCTCCCCGGGACCTATGGTCAGCCCCAGCATTTT. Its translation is CASSLPGTYGQPQHF.

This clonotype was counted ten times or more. The CDR3 loop reads CAISGGSRGSYEQYF. The CDR3 DNA follows: TGTGCCATCAGTGGGGGCTCGAGGGGCTCCTACGAGCAGTACTTC. The V call is TRBV10-3, the J call TRBJ2-7; either TRBD1 or TRBD2 may supply D (5 bases each). The germline V gene encodes CDR1 ENHRY and CDR2 SYGVKD. V was clipped by 4 bases and J by 0 bases, with 13 bases between them. CDR3 size: 15 residues.

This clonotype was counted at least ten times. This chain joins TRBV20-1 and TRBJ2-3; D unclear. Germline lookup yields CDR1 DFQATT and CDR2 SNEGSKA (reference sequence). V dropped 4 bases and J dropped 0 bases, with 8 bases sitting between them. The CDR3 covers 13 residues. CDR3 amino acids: CSATETSTDTQYF. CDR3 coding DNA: TGCAGTGCTACAGAAACTAGCACAGATACGCAGTATTTT.

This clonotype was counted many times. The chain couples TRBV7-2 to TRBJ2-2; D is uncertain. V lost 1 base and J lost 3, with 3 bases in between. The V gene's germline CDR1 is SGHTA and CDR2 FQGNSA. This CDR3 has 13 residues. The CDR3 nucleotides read TGTGCCAGCAGCTTAGTTTACACCGGGGAGCTGTTTTTT. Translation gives CASSLVYTGELFF.

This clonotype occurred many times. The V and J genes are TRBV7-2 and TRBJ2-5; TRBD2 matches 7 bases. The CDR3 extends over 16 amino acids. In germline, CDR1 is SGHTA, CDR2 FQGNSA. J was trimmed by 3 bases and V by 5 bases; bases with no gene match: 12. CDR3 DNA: TGTGCCAGCAGCCCCACCTTGTGGGGGGGAAAAGAGACCCAGTACTTC. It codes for CASSPTLWGGKETQYF.

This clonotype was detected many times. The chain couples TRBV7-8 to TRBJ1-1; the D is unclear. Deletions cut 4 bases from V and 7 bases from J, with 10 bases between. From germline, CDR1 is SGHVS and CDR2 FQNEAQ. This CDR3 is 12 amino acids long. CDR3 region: CASSSDGLEAFF. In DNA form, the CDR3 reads TGTGCCAGCAGCTCGGACGGCCTTGAAGCTTTCTTT.

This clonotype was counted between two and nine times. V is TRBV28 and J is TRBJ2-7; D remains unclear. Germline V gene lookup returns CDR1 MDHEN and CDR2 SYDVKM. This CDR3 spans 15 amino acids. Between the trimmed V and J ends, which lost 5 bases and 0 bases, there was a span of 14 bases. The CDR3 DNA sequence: TGTGCCAGCAGTGGGGTTCGGGCGATCTCCTACGAGCAGTACTTC. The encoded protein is CASSGVRAISYEQYF.

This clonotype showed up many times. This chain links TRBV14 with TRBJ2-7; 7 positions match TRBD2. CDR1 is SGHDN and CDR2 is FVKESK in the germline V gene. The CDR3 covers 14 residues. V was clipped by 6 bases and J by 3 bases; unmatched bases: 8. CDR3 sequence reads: CASSSSGTFYEQYF. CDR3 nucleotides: TGTGCCAGCAGTTCGAGCGGGACCTTCTACGAGCAGTACTTC.

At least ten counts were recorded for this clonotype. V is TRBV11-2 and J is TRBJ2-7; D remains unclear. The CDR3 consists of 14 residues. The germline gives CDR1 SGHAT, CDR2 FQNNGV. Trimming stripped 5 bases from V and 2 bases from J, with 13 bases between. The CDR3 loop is CASSPRPGTYEQYF. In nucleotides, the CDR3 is TGTGCCAGCAGCCCTCGACCTGGGACCTACGAGCAGTACTTC.

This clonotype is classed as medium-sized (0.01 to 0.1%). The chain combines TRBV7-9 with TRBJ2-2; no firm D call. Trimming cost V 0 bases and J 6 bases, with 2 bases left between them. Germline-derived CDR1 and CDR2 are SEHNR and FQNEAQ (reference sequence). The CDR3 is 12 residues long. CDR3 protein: CASSLAAGELFF. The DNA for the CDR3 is TGTGCCAGCAGCTTAGCTGCCGGGGAGCTGTTTTTT.

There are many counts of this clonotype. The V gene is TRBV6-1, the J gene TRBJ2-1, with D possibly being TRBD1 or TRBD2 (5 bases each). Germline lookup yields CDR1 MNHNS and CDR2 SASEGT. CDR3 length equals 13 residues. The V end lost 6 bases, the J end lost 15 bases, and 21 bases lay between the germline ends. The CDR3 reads CASSTRDPLRGFF. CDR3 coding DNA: TGTGCCAGCAGCACCCGGGACCCGCTAAGAGGGTTCTTC.

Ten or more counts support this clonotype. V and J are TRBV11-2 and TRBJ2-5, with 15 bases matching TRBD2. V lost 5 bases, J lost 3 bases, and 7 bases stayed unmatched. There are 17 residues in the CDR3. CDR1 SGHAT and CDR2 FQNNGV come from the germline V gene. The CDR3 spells CASSMGLAGGMKETQYF. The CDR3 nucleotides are TGTGCCAGCAGCATGGGACTAGCGGGAGGTATGAAAGAGACCCAGTACTTC.

CDR3 loop: CASSQNPGTSGSLHEQYF. The CDR3 coding sequence is TGTGCCAGCAGCCAAAACCCCGGGACTAGCGGGAGTCTTCACGAGCAGTACTTC. The chain couples TRBV3-1 to TRBJ2-7; 14 nucleotides align to TRBD2. This CDR3 comprises 18 residues. V shed 2 bases and J 5 bases; nucleotides not matched to a gene: 11. CDR1 and CDR2 (germline): LGHDT, YNNKEL (reference sequence).

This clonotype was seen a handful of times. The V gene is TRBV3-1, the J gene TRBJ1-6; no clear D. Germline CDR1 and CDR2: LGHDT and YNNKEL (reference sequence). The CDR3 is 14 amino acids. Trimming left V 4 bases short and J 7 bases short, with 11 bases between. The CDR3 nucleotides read TGTGCCAGCAGCCCGGATATGGGCAATTCACCCCTCCACTTT. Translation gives CASSPDMGNSPLHF.

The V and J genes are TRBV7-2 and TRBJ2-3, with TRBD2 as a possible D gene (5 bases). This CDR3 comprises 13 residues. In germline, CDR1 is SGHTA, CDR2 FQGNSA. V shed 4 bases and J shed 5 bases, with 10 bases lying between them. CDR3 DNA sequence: TGTGCCAGCAGCTCGGAGGCGGAAGATACGCAGTATTTT. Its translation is CASSSEAEDTQYF. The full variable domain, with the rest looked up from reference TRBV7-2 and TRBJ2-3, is GAGVSQSPSNKVTEKGKDVELRCDPISGHTALYWYRQSLGQGLEFLIYFQGNSAPDKSGLPSDRFSAERTGGSVSTLTIQRTQQEDSAVYLCASSSEAEDTQYFGPGTRLTVL.

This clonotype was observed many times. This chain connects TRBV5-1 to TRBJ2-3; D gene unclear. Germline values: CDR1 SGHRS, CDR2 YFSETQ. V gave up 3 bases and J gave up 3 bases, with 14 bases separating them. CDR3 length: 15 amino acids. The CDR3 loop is CASSSSADSTDTQYF. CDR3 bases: TGCGCCAGCAGCTCCTCAGCCGACTCTACAGATACGCAGTATTTT.

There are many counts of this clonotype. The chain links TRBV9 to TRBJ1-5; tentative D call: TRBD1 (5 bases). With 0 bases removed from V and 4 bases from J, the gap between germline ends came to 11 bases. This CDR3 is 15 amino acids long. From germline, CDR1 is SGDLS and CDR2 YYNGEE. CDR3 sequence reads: CASSVDPGTNQPQHF. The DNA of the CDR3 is TGTGCCAGCAGCGTAGACCCGGGGACTAATCAGCCCCAGCATTTT.